These 14 T cell receptor beta chains originate from one sample sequenced in a study of CD8 T cells in Susac syndrome. When the RNA was reverse transcribed, random hexamers were used with an input of roughly 0.5 to 1 ug. TCRdb fed the immunoSEQ multiplex PCR reads into MiXCR, producing one record per CDR3 protein. The profile covers some 100,000 distinct CDR3 sequences, with around 95% appearing a single time and 0.096% taken by the ten largest. The specimen sequenced was CD4+ T cells from PBMCs. Receptors originate from a human donor in good health.

J is TRBJ2-5 and V is TRBV28; 8 positions match TRBD1. Germline CDR1 MDHEN, CDR2 SYDVKM. The J segment lost 2 bases and the V segment lost 7 bases, leaving 3 bases of the junction unmatched. This CDR3 has 13 residues. The CDR3 spells CASNRDRQETQYF. Here the CDR3 DNA reads TGTGCCAGCAACCGGGACAGGCAAGAGACCCAGTACTTC.

The chain is built from TRBV25-1 and TRBJ1-4; the D gene is possibly TRBD1 (5 bases). V was trimmed by 4 bases and J by 7 bases, leaving 13 bases between them. CDR1 is MGHDK, CDR2 SYGVNS, per germline. The CDR3 spans 14 residues. The CDR3 spells CASSAGEKFEKLFF. In DNA form, the CDR3 reads TGTGCCAGCAGTGCGGGGGAAAAATTTGAAAAACTGTTTTTT.

The V and J genes are TRBV7-9 and TRBJ1-5; no definite D call. The CDR3 is made up of 14 amino acids. Germline loops: CDR1 SEHNR, CDR2 FQNEAQ (reference sequence). Trimming shortened V by 4 bases and J by 0 bases, and 7 bases separated the two germline ends. CDR3 sequence (DNA): TGTGCCAGCAGCTCGGACGTTAGCAATCAGCCCCAGCATTTT. This translates into CASSSDVSNQPQHF.

The chain carries TRBV28 and TRBJ2-7, with TRBD1 matching over 7 bases. The CDR3 sequence is 16 residues long. J gave up 0 bases and V 4 bases, and 9 bases lay outside the gene matches. Germline V CDR1 and CDR2: MDHEN, SYDVKM. Written as DNA, the CDR3 is TGTGCCAGCAGTTCCCTCTCTTGGACAGGCTCCTACGAGCAGTACTTC. It translates to CASSSLSWTGSYEQYF.

The chain couples TRBV6-5 to TRBJ2-5; 8 nucleotides align to TRBD1. The junction had 5 bases not matched to a gene; V was cut back by 6 bases and J by 5 bases. The CDR3 runs to 13 residues. The germline V gene has CDR1 MNHEY and CDR2 SVGAGI. The CDR3 spells CASSRDRLETQYF. Written as DNA, the CDR3 is TGTGCCAGCAGCCGGGACAGGCTGGAGACCCAGTACTTC.

This clonotype was seen only once. The chain links TRBV19 to TRBJ2-1; perhaps D is TRBD1 or TRBD2 (5 bases each). CDR1 LNHDA and CDR2 SQIVND come from the germline V gene (reference sequence). This CDR3 comprises 17 residues. Deletions cut 7 bases from V and 1 base from J, with 20 bases between. The DNA for the CDR3 is TGTGCCAGTACCACCGGGGCAGGCCCTAGGTCCTACAATGAGCAGTTCTTC. Amino acid sequence: CASTTGAGPRSYNEQFF.

The CDR3 DNA sequence: TGTGCCAGCAGTCCCCGCGGACTAGCAGCGCAGTACTTC. Residues: CASSPRGLAAQYF. The chain employs TRBV28 and TRBJ2-7; 8 bases are shared with TRBD2. This CDR3 spans 13 amino acids. Trimming at V came to 5 bases and at J to 9 bases, leaving 9 bases not matched to a gene. Germline V gene lookup returns CDR1 MDHEN and CDR2 SYDVKM.

This clonotype was counted a single time. The chain is built from TRBV7-9 and TRBJ2-3, with D uncertain. CDR3 length: 17 amino acids. V was clipped by 2 bases and J by 0 bases, with 15 bases between them. Germline V CDR1 and CDR2: SEHNR, FQNEAQ (reference sequence). The CDR3 is CASSLLRIPESTDTQYF. DNA of the CDR3: TGTGCCAGCAGCTTACTTAGAATACCGGAGAGCACAGATACGCAGTATTTT. Combining the CDR3 with reference TRBV7-9 and TRBJ2-3 gives the whole variable domain DTGVSQNPRHKITKRGQNVTFRCDPISEHNRLYWYRQTLGQGPEFLTYFQNEAQLEKSRLLSDRFSAERPKGSFSTLEIQRTEQGDSAMYLCASSLLRIPESTDTQYFGPGTRLTVL.

The V gene is TRBV12-3 or TRBV12-4, the J gene TRBJ2-7; the D is unclear. V lost 3 bases and J lost 4, with 7 bases in between. The CDR3 runs 12 residues. The CDR3 DNA follows: TGTGCCAGCAGTTTTCGGGTTTACGAGCAGTACTTC. It is translated as CASSFRVYEQYF.

The chain employs TRBV3-1 and TRBJ2-2; TRBD2 is a possible D gene (6 bases). Germline values: CDR1 LGHDT, CDR2 YNNKEL (reference sequence). Trimming removed 0 bases at V and 4 bases at J, with 12 bases between. The CDR3 length is 16 residues. CDR3 nucleotides: TGTGCCAGCAGCCAAGACCGCGGGGTGGGCACCGGGGAGCTGTTTTTT. This gives the protein CASSQDRGVGTGELFF.

The chain links TRBV2 to TRBJ2-1; TRBD2 is a possible D gene (5 bases). The V and J ends lost 6 bases and 6 bases respectively, with 15 bases between them. The CDR3 runs 14 residues. The germline V gene has CDR1 SNHLY and CDR2 FYNNEI. The CDR3 loop reads CASSYEGPPNEQFF. CDR3 nucleotide sequence: TGTGCCAGCAGCTATGAGGGCCCCCCCAATGAGCAGTTCTTC.

This chain links TRBV9 with TRBJ2-1; possibly TRBD1 or TRBD2 for D (6 bases each). Between the trimmed V and J ends, which lost 0 bases and 0 bases, there was a span of 13 bases. The CDR3 extends over 17 amino acids. Germline V CDR1 and CDR2: SGDLS, YYNGEE. The CDR3 loop is CASSVEGHSGSYNEQFF. In nucleotides, the CDR3 is TGTGCCAGCAGCGTAGAGGGACATAGCGGCTCCTACAATGAGCAGTTCTTC.

This chain joins TRBV20-1 and TRBJ2-4, with D perhaps matching TRBD1 or TRBD2 (6 bases each). V shed 3 bases and J shed 0 bases, with 15 bases lying between them. Per the germline V gene, CDR1 is DFQATT and CDR2 is SNEGSKA (reference sequence). The CDR3 has 16 amino acids. For the CDR3, the DNA is TGCAGTGCTAGGGATACAGGGAGGCGAGCCAAAAACATTCAGTACTTC. It yields the protein CSARDTGRRAKNIQYF.

The rearrangement joins TRBV12-3 or TRBV12-4 to TRBJ2-7; maybe TRBD1 (6 bases). The CDR3 runs to 12 residues. Trimming stripped 5 bases from V and 5 bases from J, with 10 bases between. The CDR3 sequence is CASSITGNEQYF. Here the CDR3 DNA reads TGTGCCAGCAGTATAACAGGGAACGAGCAGTACTTC.